The TCR beta chain under discussion was sequenced for a study of Graves' ophthalmopathy and Graves' hyperthyroidism. The overall study: Untreated patients at initial diagnosis provided peripheral blood.

Cases classed as stable hyperthyroidism had no ophthalmopathy within 18 months of follow-up. Findings and caveats of the study: Most thyroid clonotypes expanded beyond 0.001 frequency were also found in blood.

Amplification of TCR beta CDR3 regions used RNA transcripts. The authors performed first-round RT-PCR with HTBI primers and then a second-round multiplex PCR. Via MiXCR, TCRdb re-called the multiplex PCR reads, giving one row per CDR3 protein. This table has 300,000 to 500,000 distinct CDR3 sequences, 15% appearing once. Trimming stripped 1 base from V and 2 bases from J, with 15 bases between. Per the germline V gene, CDR1 is SGHAT and CDR2 is FQNNGV. The CDR3 runs 18 residues. This clonotype has ten or more counts. Its antigen is undetermined. The V gene is TRBV11-2, the J gene TRBJ2-6; no firm D call. The origin of this receptor is a woman aged 18 to 35 with stable Graves' hyperthyroidism. The sequenced material came from peripheral blood. CDR3 sequence: CASSLGAIDLAGANVLTF. In DNA form, the CDR3 reads TGTGCCAGCAGCTTAGGTGCGATCGACCTCGCTGGGGCCAACGTCCTGACTTTC. Variable domain in full (rest from reference TRBV11-2 and TRBJ2-6): EAGVAQSPRYKIIEKRQSVAFWCNPISGHATLYWYQQILGQGPKLLIQFQNNGVVDDSQLPKDRFSAERLKGVDSTLKIQPAKLEDSAVYLCASSLGAIDLAGANVLTFGAGSRLTVL.